This TCR beta chain was sequenced for a study of cytomegalovirus exposure and HLA in healthy donors. Findings and limits, study-wide: When presence/absence was analysed, sequencing depth was taken to be roughly uniform across donors. TCR beta chains numbering more than 150 were designated cytomegalovirus-associated. Judged likely to be a sequencing artifact was a cluster of highly shared sequence variants. In a later analysis, a genetic analysis reported fewer productive-TCR N-insertions in an Asian-associated ancestry cluster than the cohort average.

Concerning this clone itself: Its specificity is unknown.

CDR1 and CDR2 from the germline V gene are LGHNA and YSLEER. This CDR3 spans 16 amino acids. V lost 0 bases and J 6 bases, leaving 17 bases between the germline ends. 60 Vbeta and 13 Jbeta primers were used in PCR. Using immunoSEQ multiplex PCR, the repertoire was profiled, and TCRdb retains in-frame clones only, with some absent. The sample shows about 130,000 clones, around 70% of them seen only once. The receptor comes from a man aged 30-40 years in good health and CMV-seronegative. Sequencing was carried out using PBMCs. This chain links TRBV4-3 with TRBJ1-1; weak D call: TRBD1 (5 bases). The CDR3 here is CASSQDRAGRSAEAFF. The CDR3 nucleotides are TGCGCCAGCAGCCAAGATCGGGCAGGGAGGTCGGCTGAAGCTTTCTTT.